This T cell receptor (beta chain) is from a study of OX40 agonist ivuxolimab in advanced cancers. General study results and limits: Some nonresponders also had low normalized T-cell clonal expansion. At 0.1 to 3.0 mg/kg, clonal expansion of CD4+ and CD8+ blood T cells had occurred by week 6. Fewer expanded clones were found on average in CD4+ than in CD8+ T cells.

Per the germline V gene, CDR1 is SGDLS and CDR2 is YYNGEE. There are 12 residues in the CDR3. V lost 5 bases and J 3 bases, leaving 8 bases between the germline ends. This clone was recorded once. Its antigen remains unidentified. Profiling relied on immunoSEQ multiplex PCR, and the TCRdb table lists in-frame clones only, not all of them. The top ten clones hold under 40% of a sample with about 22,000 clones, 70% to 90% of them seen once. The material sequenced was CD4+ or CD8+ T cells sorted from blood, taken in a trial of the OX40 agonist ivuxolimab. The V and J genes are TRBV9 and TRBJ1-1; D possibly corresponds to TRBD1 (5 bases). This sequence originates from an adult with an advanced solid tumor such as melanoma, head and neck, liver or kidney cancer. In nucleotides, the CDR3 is TGTGCCAGCAGGGGGCAGGACACTGAAGCTTTCTTT. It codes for CASRGQDTEAFF.